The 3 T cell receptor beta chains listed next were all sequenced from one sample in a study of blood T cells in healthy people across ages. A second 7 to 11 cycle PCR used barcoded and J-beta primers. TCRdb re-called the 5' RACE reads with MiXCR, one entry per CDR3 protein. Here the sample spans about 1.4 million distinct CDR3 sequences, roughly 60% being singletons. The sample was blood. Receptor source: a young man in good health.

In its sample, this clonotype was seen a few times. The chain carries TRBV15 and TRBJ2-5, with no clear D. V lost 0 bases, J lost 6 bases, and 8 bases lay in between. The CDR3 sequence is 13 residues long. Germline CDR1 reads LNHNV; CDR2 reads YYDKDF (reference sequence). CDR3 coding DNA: TGTGCCACCAGCAGAGATACGGCGAAGACCCAGTACTTC. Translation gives CATSRDTAKTQYF.

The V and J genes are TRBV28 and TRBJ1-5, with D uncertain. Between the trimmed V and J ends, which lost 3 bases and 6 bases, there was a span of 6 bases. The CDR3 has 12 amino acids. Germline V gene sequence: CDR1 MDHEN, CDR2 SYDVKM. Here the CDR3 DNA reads TGTGCCAGCAGTTTCCGGGGTCAGCCCCAGCATTTT. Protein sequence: CASSFRGQPQHF.

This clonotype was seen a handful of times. In nucleotides, the CDR3 is TGTGCCAGCAGCTTAGGTACAGGGGGCGGTGAGACCCAGTACTTC. Residues: CASSLGTGGGETQYF. J is TRBJ2-5 and V is TRBV11-1; 9 bases are shared with TRBD1. Trimming took 1 base from V and 5 from J; bases not matched to a gene: 5. The CDR3 spans 15 residues. Germline lookup yields CDR1 SGHAT and CDR2 FQDESV (reference sequence).